This record concerns one T cell receptor beta chain sequence. This sample was taken from a study of shared clonotypes between healthy human individuals. This CDR3 contains 13 residues. V was cut by 7 bases and J by 4 bases, with 11 bases left in between. Looked up from germline, CDR1 is MNHNS and CDR2 is SASEGT. Data came from immunoSEQ multiplex PCR; TCRdb stores just in-frame clones and leaves some out. The sample contains about a million clones, 60% to 80% of which appear only once. The chain is built from TRBV6-1 and TRBJ2-1; D is undetermined. This TCR derives from a man younger than 35 in good health. Sequencing was carried out using memory CD4+ T cells sorted from blood. As to subset: CD45RA-negative fraction. The CDR3 nucleotides are TGTGCCAGCACCCGTTCCGGTTACAATGAGCAGTTCTTC. It encodes CASTRSGYNEQFF.